What follows is one T cell receptor (beta chain) and its context. Using its own MiXCR run on the 5' RACE reads, TCRdb lists one record per CDR3 protein. The data hold just over 300,000 distinct CDR3 sequences, with roughly 20% observed a single time. These data come from a study of CD8 T cells in ankylosing spondylitis. The source is a female donor with ankylosing spondylitis or in good health (not recorded which). Sequences were obtained from blood, either unsorted or a sorted T cell fraction (not recorded which).

CDR3 amino acids: CASSYANEQFF. Written as DNA, the CDR3 is TGTGCCAGCAGTTACGCTAATGAGCAGTTCTTC. V and J are TRBV6-5 and TRBJ2-1; D call uncertain. This CDR3 is 11 amino acids long. Germline V gene sequence: CDR1 MNHEY, CDR2 SVGAGI. V gave up 2 bases and J gave up 7 bases, with 3 bases separating them.